The 21 T cell receptor beta chains listed next were all sequenced from one sample in a study of chemoradiotherapy in HPV16-positive cancers. Clones were read by immunoSEQ multiplex PCR, and TCRdb kept only the in-frame ones, dropping some. The data contain about 8,400 clones, over 75% of them singletons. The sequences come from tumor tissue, collected from a patient who underwent chemoradiotherapy. These receptors originate from a human donor with HPV-associated anogenital cancer.

V is TRBV11-2 and J is TRBJ2-5, with D perhaps assigned TRBD1 or TRBD2 (6 bases each). Trimming took 5 bases from V and 5 from J, leaving 15 bases between them. CDR1 is SGHAT, CDR2 FQNNGV, per germline. The CDR3 sequence is 14 residues long. The CDR3 DNA is TGTGCCAGCAGCAATTATGGGGGGCGGGAGACCCAGTACTTC. This translates into CASSNYGGRETQYF.

This clone was recorded only once. The chain has TRBV2 and TRBJ2-3; 8 nucleotides line up with TRBD2. The CDR3 totals 15 residues. Germline-derived CDR1 and CDR2 are SNHLY and FYNNEI. V shed 6 bases and J 1 base; nucleotides not matched to a gene: 6. The CDR3 region has the DNA TGTGCCAGCAGGGGTGGTAGCGGGGGCACAGATACGCAGTATTTT. Encoded protein: CASRGGSGGTDTQYF.

The chain combines TRBV5-4 with TRBJ2-3; 10 nucleotides line up with TRBD2. The CDR3 has 16 residues. The V gene's germline CDR1 is SGHNT and CDR2 YYREEE (reference sequence). J gave up 1 base and V 1 base, and 3 bases lay outside the gene matches. The CDR3 protein is CASSLFLAGGTDTQYF. Here the CDR3 DNA reads TGTGCCAGCAGCTTGTTCCTAGCGGGAGGCACAGATACGCAGTATTTT.

This chain connects TRBV9 to TRBJ2-7; 9 positions match TRBD2. The CDR3 consists of 15 residues. CDR1 and CDR2 from the germline V gene are SGDLS and YYNGEE. The V and J ends lost 2 bases and 5 bases, in that order; junction bases with no gene match: 8. For the CDR3, the DNA is TGTGCCAGCAGCGTCGGCCTAGCGGGAAAAAACGAGCAGTACTTC. It specifies CASSVGLAGKNEQYF.

V and J are TRBV6-5 and TRBJ1-2, with TRBD1 matching over 8 bases. Germline-derived CDR1 and CDR2 are MNHEY and SVGAGI. The CDR3 sequence is 14 residues long. The V and J ends lost 2 bases and 5 bases, in that order; junction bases with no gene match: 4. The CDR3 reads CASSYQDRGYGYTF. As DNA, the CDR3 is TGTGCCAGCAGTTACCAAGACAGGGGATATGGCTACACCTTC.

The chain joins TRBV7-2 to TRBJ1-1; 7 bases are shared with TRBD1. The V gene's germline CDR1 is SGHTA and CDR2 FQGNSA. The CDR3 extends over 15 amino acids. J lost 4 bases, V lost 7 bases, and 12 bases had no gene match. The DNA for the CDR3 is TGTGCCAGCACCTCCGAAAGAGGGGGCAGCACTGAAGCTTTCTTT. Its protein is CASTSERGGSTEAFF. Filled out from reference TRBV7-2 and TRBJ1-1, the complete variable domain reads GAGVSQSPSNKVTEKGKDVELRCDPISGHTALYWYRQSLGQGLEFLIYFQGNSAPDKSGLPSDRFSAERTGGSVSTLTIQRTQQEDSAVYLCASTSERGGSTEAFFGQGTRLTVV.

The J gene is TRBJ1-5, the V gene TRBV5-1; TRBD1 matches 7 bases. From germline, CDR1 is SGHRS and CDR2 YFSETQ. The ends lost 1 base at V and 7 bases at J; junction bases unmatched: 8. The length of the CDR3 is 15 residues. CDR3 bases: TGCGCCAGCAGCTTGAACACAGGGGCAGACCAGCCCCAGCATTTT. Its translation: CASSLNTGADQPQHF.

This clone was seen only once. V is TRBV7-9 and J is TRBJ2-1; 7 bases line up with TRBD2. CDR1 SEHNR and CDR2 FQNEAQ come from the germline V gene (reference sequence). The CDR3 runs to 19 residues. V lost 1 base to trimming and J lost 0 bases; unmatched junction nucleotides: 12. The DNA for the CDR3 is TGTGCCAGCAGCTTAGTTTTAGCGGGCAGGGCATCCTCCTACAATGAGCAGTTCTTC. Translating it yields CASSLVLAGRASSYNEQFF.

The chain recombines TRBV19 with TRBJ2-2, with D tentatively TRBD1 (5 bases). Trimming took off 1 base at V and 1 base at J, with 7 bases between the two ends. Germline loops: CDR1 LNHDA, CDR2 SQIVND (reference sequence). This CDR3 is 15 amino acids long. The CDR3 coding sequence is TGTGCCAGTAGTATAGGAGACAGGAACACCGGGGAGCTGTTTTTT. Translation: CASSIGDRNTGELFF.

The CDR3 nucleotides are TGTGCCAGCAGTCCCAGGGCGGGAGGCAATCAGCCCCAGCATTTT. This gives the protein CASSPRAGGNQPQHF. V is TRBV6-5 and J is TRBJ1-5; D is possibly TRBD1 (5 bases). The germline V gene encodes CDR1 MNHEY and CDR2 SVGAGI. This CDR3 is 15 amino acids long. Deletions cut 5 bases from V and 2 bases from J, with 13 bases between.

This rearrangement joins TRBV5-8 to TRBJ1-6, with unresolved D. Trimming left V 2 bases short and J 4 bases short, with 4 bases between. There are 13 residues in the CDR3. The germline V gene has CDR1 SGHTS and CDR2 YDEGEE. The CDR3 DNA is TGTGCCAGCAGCTTTTCGTATAATTCACCCCTCCACTTT. It codes for CASSFSYNSPLHF.

This chain uses TRBV27 with TRBJ1-4; no definite D call. CDR1 is MNHEY, CDR2 SMNVEV, per germline (reference sequence). The CDR3 loop spans 13 amino acids. The V gene lost 9 bases and the J gene lost 4 bases, with 12 bases spanning the gap. The CDR3 nucleotides are TGTGCCAGTAAACGGCTGAGTAATGAAAAACTGTTTTTT. Its translation: CASKRLSNEKLFF. The full variable domain, completed using reference TRBV27 and TRBJ1-4, is EAQVTQNPRYLITVTGKKLTVTCSQNMNHEYMSWYRQDPGLGLRQIYYSMNVEVTDKGDVPEGYKVSRKEKRNFPLILESPSPNQTSLYFCASKRLSNEKLFFGSGTQLSVL.

The chain carries TRBV11-1 and TRBJ2-3; 7 nucleotides match TRBD2. The J segment lost 4 bases and the V segment lost 1 base, leaving 5 bases of the junction unmatched. Germline lookup yields CDR1 SGHAT and CDR2 FQDESV (reference sequence). The CDR3 consists of 15 residues. The CDR3: CASSLGAGEPDTQYF. The CDR3 nucleotides read TGTGCCAGCAGCTTAGGGGCGGGGGAGCCAGATACGCAGTATTTT.

This rearrangement joins TRBV27 to TRBJ2-1; D is ambiguous. The CDR3 has 13 residues. Germline V gene data show CDR1 as MNHEY and CDR2 as SMNVEV (reference sequence). Trimming pared 5 bases from V and 5 bases from J, leaving 10 bases between. The CDR3 spells CASSPNRNNEQFF. The CDR3 DNA is TGTGCCAGCAGTCCCAACCGAAACAATGAGCAGTTCTTC.

V is TRBV21-1 and J is TRBJ1-5. TRBV21-1 is flagged as a pseudogene. This CDR3 contains 16 residues. CDR3 nucleotides: TGTGCCAGCAGCTCAACCCTTGAGAGGGCTCGGCAGCCCCAGCATTTT. Its protein product is CASSSTLERARQPQHF.

This sequence joins TRBV5-4 and TRBJ2-7, with 7 bases identical to TRBD1. Trimming at V came to 2 bases and at J to 3 bases, leaving 8 bases not matched to a gene. CDR3 length: 15 residues. Germline V gives CDR1 SGHNT, CDR2 YYREEE (reference sequence). CDR3 loop: CASSFMGQTYYEQYF. CDR3 in DNA: TGTGCCAGCAGCTTTATGGGACAGACTTACTACGAGCAGTACTTC.

The chain couples TRBV7-9 to TRBJ2-2; 12 bases line up with TRBD2. Germline V gene data show CDR1 as SEHNR and CDR2 as FQNEAQ (reference sequence). The CDR3 loop spans 18 amino acids. J gave up 5 bases and V 7 bases, and 14 bases lay outside the gene matches. For the CDR3, the DNA is TGTGCCAGCACCCCTTACGGACTAGCGGGAACGGGGACCGGGGAGCTGTTTTTT. Residues: CASTPYGLAGTGTGELFF.

This rearrangement joins TRBV27 to TRBJ2-2, with unresolved D. Trimming stripped 1 base from V and 2 bases from J, with 2 bases between. The CDR3 is 13 residues long. Looked up from germline, CDR1 is MNHEY and CDR2 is SMNVEV (reference sequence). CDR3 sequence: CASSLFNTGELFF. The CDR3 coding sequence is TGTGCCAGCAGTTTATTCAACACCGGGGAGCTGTTTTTT.

J is TRBJ1-6 and V is TRBV7-8; D may be TRBD1 (6 bases). The CDR3 contains 14 residues. Germline V gene lookup returns CDR1 SGHVS and CDR2 FQNEAQ. V was pared by 2 bases and J by 7 bases, with 9 bases between. CDR3 sequence: CASSLRTGNSPLHF. The CDR3 DNA sequence: TGTGCCAGCAGCTTAAGAACAGGGAATTCACCCCTCCACTTT.

CDR3 sequence (DNA): TGCGCCAGCAGCTTGGACAGAAACTATGGCTACACCTTC. This codes for CASSLDRNYGYTF. The chain couples TRBV5-1 to TRBJ1-2; D ambiguous. Trimming stripped 0 bases from V and 2 bases from J, with 5 bases between. This CDR3 contains 13 residues. Germline lookup yields CDR1 SGHRS and CDR2 YFSETQ.

The chain joins TRBV18 to TRBJ2-3; 13 bases match TRBD2. This CDR3 comprises 15 residues. V shed 4 bases and J 5 bases; nucleotides not matched to a gene: 3. Germline loops: CDR1 KGHSH, CDR2 LQKENI. The CDR3 coding sequence is TGTGCCAGCTCACTGACTAGCGGGAGGAGAGATACGCAGTATTTT. Protein product: CASSLTSGRRDTQYF. Full variable domain (missing parts from reference TRBV18 and TRBJ2-3): NAGVMQNPRHLVRRRGQEARLRCSPMKGHSHVYWYRQLPEEGLKFMVYLQKENIIDESGMPKERFSAEFPKEGPSILRIQQVVRGDSAAYFCASSLTSGRRDTQYFGPGTRLTVL.